This TCR beta chain was obtained from a study of blood T cells in healthy people across ages. For the second PCR, which ran for 7 to 11 cycles, a sample-barcoded 5' primer and a J-beta primer mix were used. TCRdb processed the 5' RACE reads anew with MiXCR; each CDR3 protein has one entry. The sample lists hundreds of thousands of distinct CDR3 sequences, roughly 58% occurring once. Each donor supplied about 9.6 milliliters of peripheral blood. The ends were cut back, 0 bases at V and 1 base at J, with 12 bases in the middle. The CDR3 totals 16 residues. Germline V gene data show CDR1 as SGDLS and CDR2 as YYNGEE.

Input material: blood. The chain joins TRBV9 to TRBJ2-3; D is perhaps TRBD1 (5 bases). The clonotype originates from a man aged 60-69 years in good health. In DNA form, the CDR3 reads TGTGCCAGCAGCGTAGGTGGGGCCCCAGGCACAGATACGCAGTATTTT. It yields the protein CASSVGGAPGTDTQYF.